The 13 T cell receptor beta chains below come from one sample, sequenced in a study of T cells in Graves' hyperthyroidism and ophthalmopathy. From RNA transcripts, TCR beta CDR3 regions were amplified. The HTBI primer set served for first-round RT-PCR of the TCR CDR3. Each CDR3 protein gets one entry after TCRdb re-called the multiplex PCR reads with MiXCR. The data contain 400,000 to 500,000 distinct CDR3 sequences, roughly an eighth of them singletons. The sequencing input was blood. The receptors were gathered from a woman younger than 35 with Graves' hyperthyroidism.

The chain combines TRBV4-1 with TRBJ2-2; 10 bases are shared with TRBD2. This CDR3 spans 17 amino acids. V was clipped by 4 bases and J by 8 bases; unmatched bases: 13. Germline-derived CDR1 and CDR2 are MGHRA and YSYEKL. Written as DNA, the CDR3 is TGCGCCAGCAGCCTACCAAGCGGGAGGGCCAGGCTGGGGGAGCTGTTTTTT. Translating gives CASSLPSGRARLGELFF.

This clonotype was picked up a small number of times. The chain links TRBV24-1 to TRBJ2-6, with unresolved D. The CDR3 spans 16 residues. The germline V gene encodes CDR1 KGHDR and CDR2 SFDVKD. Deletions cut 2 bases from V and 0 bases from J, with 7 bases between. Here the CDR3 reads CATSDSGSSGANVLTF. CDR3 nucleotides: TGTGCCACCAGTGATTCTGGTTCCTCTGGGGCCAACGTCCTGACTTTC.

The V and J genes are TRBV3-1 and TRBJ2-7; TRBD2 aligns across 13 bases. Germline V gene data show CDR1 as LGHDT and CDR2 as YNNKEL (reference sequence). The CDR3 covers 15 residues. With 4 bases clipped from V and 7 bases from J, the junction kept 7 bases outside the gene matches. The CDR3 region has the DNA TGTGCCAGCAGCCGCCGGACTAGCGGGAGTGGTGAGCAGTACTTC. This gives the protein CASSRRTSGSGEQYF.

The genes are TRBV7-2 and TRBJ2-5, with a possible D match to TRBD2 (6 bases). Germline CDR1 and CDR2: SGHTA and FQGNSA. The CDR3 is 17 residues long. V dropped 2 bases and J dropped 9 bases, with 25 bases sitting between them. As DNA, the CDR3 is TGTGCCAGCAGCTTACCTCCCCCGAGGCTGCCGGGGGAGGCCCAGTACTTC. It translates to CASSLPPPRLPGEAQYF.

CDR3 in DNA: TGTGCCAGCAGTTTAGGGACAGGGGGAGTGTCAAGCAATCAGCCCCAGCATTTT. This sequence encodes CASSLGTGGVSSNQPQHF. The V call is TRBV28, the J call TRBJ1-5; 11 bases are a match to TRBD1. CDR1 is MDHEN and CDR2 is SYDVKM in the germline V gene. The length of the CDR3 is 18 residues. Unmatched junction bases numbered 7, after V lost 2 bases and J lost 1 base.

This clonotype has ten or more counts. The CDR3 DNA sequence: TGTGCCAGCAGTCAGTGGACTAGCGGGAGTTCGTTGGTCGGGACCCAGTACTTC. It is translated as CASSQWTSGSSLVGTQYF. The rearrangement joins TRBV27 to TRBJ2-5, with 13 bases aligning to TRBD2. The CDR3 is 18 residues long. V lost 5 bases and J lost 7; bases outside the gene matches: 16. Germline loops: CDR1 MNHEY, CDR2 SMNVEV (reference sequence).

This clonotype was picked up many times. The rearrangement joins TRBV12-5 to TRBJ2-3; D is perhaps TRBD2 (5 bases). With 5 bases removed from V and 2 bases from J, the gap between germline ends came to 14 bases. The CDR3 totals 15 residues. CDR1 and CDR2 from the germline V gene are LGHNT and FRNRAP. The CDR3 is CASGPHEGNTDTQYF. CDR3 DNA sequence: TGTGCTAGTGGTCCCCATGAGGGAAACACAGATACGCAGTATTTT.

The V gene is TRBV12-3 or TRBV12-4, the J gene TRBJ1-1; D may be TRBD1 (6 bases). The V end was cut by 5 bases, the J end by 6 bases, with 22 bases between. The CDR3 is 16 amino acids. CDR3 in DNA: TGTGCCAGCAGTGCGCCAGGGGTAATAATGGATCCTGAAGCTTTCTTT. Translated, it gives CASSAPGVIMDPEAFF.

The V and J genes are TRBV3-1 and TRBJ2-3, with 7 bases aligning to TRBD2. Per germline, CDR1 LGHDT and CDR2 YNNKEL (reference sequence). The CDR3 spans 17 residues. J lost 2 bases, V lost 4 bases, and 12 bases had no gene match. CDR3 amino acids: CASSPSRGVRATDTQYF. The CDR3 DNA reads TGTGCCAGCAGCCCTTCTCGGGGGGTAAGGGCCACAGATACGCAGTATTTT.

This clonotype was counted at least ten times. V usage is TRBV28 and J usage is TRBJ2-7, with D possibly matching TRBD1 (6 bases). The germline V gene has CDR1 MDHEN and CDR2 SYDVKM. With 5 bases removed from V and 0 bases from J, the gap between germline ends came to 14 bases. The CDR3 is 15 residues long. The CDR3 DNA reads TGTGCCAGCAGTCAGACAGGTAAAGCCTCCTACGAGCAGTACTTC. Its translation is CASSQTGKASYEQYF.

In its sample, this clonotype was seen a few times. This rearrangement joins TRBV5-4 to TRBJ2-7; a weak D match, TRBD1 (5 bases). Germline loops: CDR1 SGHNT, CDR2 YYREEE (reference sequence). Trimming cost V 4 bases and J 0 bases, with 11 bases left between them. The length of the CDR3 is 14 residues. The CDR3 coding sequence is TGTGCCAGCAGCCCGACAGTAACCTCCTACGAGCAGTACTTC. This codes for CASSPTVTSYEQYF.

The chain carries TRBV6-1 and TRBJ1-1; 7 positions agree with TRBD1. V shed 6 bases and J 6 bases; nucleotides not matched to a gene: 10. CDR1 is MNHNS, CDR2 SASEGT, per germline. This CDR3 has 14 residues. As DNA, the CDR3 is TGTGCCAGCAGACTAGTTGGACAGGTCCCTGAAGCTTTCTTT. Translation: CASRLVGQVPEAFF.

This clonotype was recorded many times. CDR3 amino acids: CSATRRQLAGGAQETQYF. In DNA, the CDR3 is TGCAGTGCTACCCGCCGCCAACTAGCGGGGGGAGCCCAAGAGACCCAGTACTTC. The chain combines TRBV20-1 with TRBJ2-5, with 12 bases identical to TRBD2. Germline V lookup: CDR1 DFQATT, CDR2 SNEGSKA (reference sequence). The junction had 13 bases not matched to a gene; V was cut back by 4 bases and J by 1 base. The CDR3 is made up of 18 amino acids.